What follows describes a single T cell receptor beta chain. These data originate in a study of blood T cell repertoires in COVID-19. The repertoire was sequenced with immunoSEQ multiplex PCR; TCRdb's copy has only in-frame clones and lacks some. The sample lists approximately 500,000 clones, approximately 85% occurring once. This CDR3 has 16 amino acids. With V trimmed by 3 bases and J by 5 bases, 6 bases remained unmatched. Germline V gives CDR1 SGHDT, CDR2 YYEEEE. This clonotype was sampled from a human donor in a cohort sampled during active COVID-19. The material sequenced was peripheral blood. The chain employs TRBV5-6 and TRBJ1-5; TRBD1 matches at 12 bases. For the CDR3, the DNA is TGTGCCAGCAGCTCGTGGGGACAGGGGGCTTATCAGCCCCAGCATTTT. Its protein is CASSSWGQGAYQPQHF.